The present T cell receptor beta chain was sequenced within a study of cytomegalovirus exposure and HLA in healthy donors. This clone was counted only a few times. What it binds is not known. The study's findings and limits: There were about 160 TCR beta chains listed as cytomegalovirus-associated. Relative to the approximately 700-donor mean, N-insertions were reportedly fewer in an Asian-associated ancestry cluster in a later analysis. There were several of the most significant clusters that appeared linked to common viral pathogens in a later analysis.

The PCR was carried out with 60 Vbeta primers and 13 Jbeta primers. The method was immunoSEQ multiplex PCR; TCRdb's version includes in-frame clones alone and lacks a portion of them. Here the sample spans approximately 100,000 clones, about 70% being singletons. In nominal health when sampled, donors likely had unrecorded immune exposures nonetheless. There are 15 residues in the CDR3. Trimming cost V 1 base and J 2 bases; bases outside gene matches: 1. Germline V CDR1 and CDR2: MNHEY, SVGAGI. This clonotype was sampled from a woman aged 18 to 35 in good health and CMV-seropositive. V is TRBV6-5 and J is TRBJ2-3, with TRBD2 identical over 9 bases. The sequenced sample was PBMCs. The CDR3 bases are TGTGCCAGCAGTTACTTAGCGGGGGCCACAGATACGCAGTATTTT. Residues: CASSYLAGATDTQYF.